This TCR beta chain derives from a study of cytomegalovirus exposure and HLA in healthy donors. Overall study findings and caveats: The productive fraction for most TCR beta V segments was about 87% or about 30% in an earlier analysis. TCR beta V- and J-gene trimming was later associated with a missense DCLRE1C variant. Most TCR sequences were seen very rarely across donors, but some public TCRs occurred in many.

Primers for the PCR totalled 60 Vbeta and 13 Jbeta. TCRdb's table, derived via immunoSEQ multiplex PCR, lists solely in-frame clones and lacks some. Of about 180,000 clones listed, almost 85% are singletons. As concerns this clone: No antigen is known for it.

Trimming cost V 0 bases and J 0 bases; bases outside gene matches: 2. Germline CDR1 and CDR2: SGDLS and YYNGEE. The CDR3 is 15 residues long. Specimen: PBMCs. The V call is TRBV9, the J call TRBJ2-5; 7 bases map to TRBD2. The TCR originated in a girl under 18 in good health and CMV-seropositive. CDR3 protein: CASSVGGGHQETQYF. The CDR3, as DNA: TGTGCCAGCAGCGTAGGCGGGGGTCACCAAGAGACCCAGTACTTC.